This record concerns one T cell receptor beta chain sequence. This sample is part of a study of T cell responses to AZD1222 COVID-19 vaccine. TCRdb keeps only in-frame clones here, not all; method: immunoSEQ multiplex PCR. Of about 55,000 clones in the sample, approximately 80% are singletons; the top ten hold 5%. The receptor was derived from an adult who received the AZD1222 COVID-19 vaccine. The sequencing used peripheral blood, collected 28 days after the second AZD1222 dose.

CDR3 amino acids: CASSEQGNTEAFF. CDR3 nucleotides: TGTGCCAGCAGCGAACAGGGTAACACTGAAGCTTTCTTT. The chain joins TRBV11-3 to TRBJ1-1; D possibly corresponds to TRBD1 (6 bases). CDR3 length: 13 amino acids. Trimming left V 5 bases short and J 2 bases short, with 9 bases between. Germline loops: CDR1 SGHNT, CDR2 YENEEA.